One TCR beta chain is described in this entry. The antigen is not known. This record comes from a study of blood T cells in healthy people across ages. Study-wide points: In older individuals, TCR beta diversity per million T cells was lower, falling roughly linearly with age.

Primers used in a second PCR of roughly 7 to 12 cycles were a sample-barcoded 5' primer and a J-beta primer mix. TCRdb recomputed calls from the 5' RACE reads with MiXCR, one row per CDR3 protein. The repertoire holds more than 1 million distinct CDR3 sequences, with 40% to 50% as singletons. CDR1 is SGHAT, CDR2 FQNNGV, per germline. Germline trimming cut 0 bases from V and 8 bases from J; bases unmatched to any gene: 9. This CDR3 has 16 amino acids. Individuals who donated were healthy Caucasians from Russia aged roughly 6 to 95. Each sample provided at least 6 micrograms of extracted total RNA. The rearrangement joins TRBV11-2 to TRBJ2-1; 8 bases are a match to TRBD2. The sequencing input was blood. This TCR was sampled from a woman aged 55-70 years in good health. In DNA form, the CDR3 reads TGTGCCAGCAGCTTAGATACGGGAGGGCCGACCGATGAGCAGTTCTTC. Protein: CASSLDTGGPTDEQFF.